Each of the 4 T cell receptor beta chains below was sequenced from the same sample in a study of T cell repertoires in cytomegalovirus infection. No antigen has been assigned to these receptors. TCRdb fed the reads into MiXCR, producing one record per CDR3 protein. The sample lists 640,000 or so distinct CDR3 sequences, around 32% occurring once. This specimen consisted of cultured PBMCs, obtained from culture after CMV antigen stimulation. Source of these receptors: a human donor in good health (CMV status not recorded). Some clones in this sample may be carry-over from other donors' samples.

The chain links TRBV19 to TRBJ2-1; a weak D match, TRBD1 (5 bases). V lost 1 base and J 9 bases, leaving 13 bases between the germline ends. The CDR3 has 14 residues. Germline CDR1 LNHDA, CDR2 SQIVND (reference sequence). The CDR3 protein is CASSIVGRGREQFF. The CDR3 nucleotides read TGTGCCAGTAGTATAGTGGGAAGGGGCCGTGAGCAGTTCTTC.

The CDR3 coding sequence is TGTGCCAGCAGCTCCGGACAGGATCAAGAGACCCAGTACTTC. It translates to CASSSGQDQETQYF. The V call is TRBV4-2, the J call TRBJ2-5, with 7 bases fitting TRBD1. The germline CDR1 and CDR2 sequences are LGHNA and YNFKEQ. The trim removed 5 bases at V and 2 bases at J, leaving 5 bases unmatched. The CDR3 contains 14 residues.

This clonotype showed up just a few times. The chain links TRBV12-3 or TRBV12-4 to TRBJ2-1; the match to TRBD1 covers 7 bases. Unmatched junction bases numbered 11, after V lost 7 bases and J lost 8 bases. The CDR3 has 14 amino acids. The CDR3 loop is CASTNRGRWDEQFF. In nucleotides, the CDR3 is TGTGCCAGCACAAACAGGGGTCGGTGGGATGAGCAGTTCTTC.

CDR3 amino acids: CASSDAYDNEQFF. The CDR3 DNA reads TGTGCCAGCAGTGATGCCTATGACAATGAGCAGTTCTTC. The V call is TRBV2, the J call TRBJ2-1; D is unresolved. Germline values: CDR1 SNHLY, CDR2 FYNNEI. The CDR3 has 13 residues. Trimming took off 3 bases at V and 5 bases at J, with 8 bases between the two ends. Filled out from reference TRBV2 and TRBJ2-1, the complete variable domain reads EPEVTQTPSHQVTQMGQEVILRCVPISNHLYFYWYRQILGQKVEFLVSFYNNEISEKSEIFDDQFSVERPDGSNFTLKIRSTKLEDSAMYFCASSDAYDNEQFFGPGTRLTVL.